Listed below are T cell receptor beta chains from one sample, sequenced in a study of OX40 agonist ivuxolimab in advanced cancers. Some clones are missing from TCRdb's copy, which holds only in-frame ones; the method was immunoSEQ multiplex PCR. Of 50,000 to 65,000 clones in the sample, around 82% were seen once. The sample was CD4+ or CD8+ T cells sorted from blood, taken in a trial of the OX40 agonist ivuxolimab. The receptors shown here come from an adult with an advanced solid tumor such as melanoma, head and neck, liver or kidney cancer. Each CDR3 is given with its conserved first and last residue. The order of the fields is J gene, V gene, CDR3 protein.

>TRBJ2-1|TRBV7-2
CASSLATALLAGGNEQFF
>TRBJ2-7|TRBV7-2
CASNSLGTGSYEQYF
>TRBJ1-2|TRBV6-5
CASRDGQANYGYTF
>TRBJ1-3|TRBV7-2
CASSRPLENTIYF
>TRBJ1-4|TRBV27
CASSFGGADEKLFF
>TRBJ2-5|TRBV9
CASSEAGPQETQYF
>TRBJ1-4|TRBV29-1
CSGRGSATNEKLFF
>TRBJ1-5|TRBV18
CASSPSGSNQPQHF
>TRBJ1-5|TRBV5-5
CASSSFGQGGQPQHF
>TRBJ1-2|TRBV11-2
CASSPPGTGRRDGYTF
>TRBJ2-7|TRBV7-2
CASSSTGLAGDEQYF
>TRBJ2-3|TRBV10-2
CASSEIERRSDTQYF
>TRBJ2-1|TRBV19
CASSPGHHSYNEQFF
>TRBJ1-2|TRBV7-2
CASSLDREGYGYTF
>TRBJ2-5|TRBV4-1
CASSQGDRARETQYF
>TRBJ2-7|TRBV2
CASSERRNYEQYF
>TRBJ2-1|TRBV7-2
CASSLSGSSYNEQFF
>TRBJ1-2|TRBV7-9
CASSLASLQGAGYTF
>TRBJ2-1|TRBV5-8
CASSELAQGHNEQFF
>TRBJ1-1|TRBV19
CASLSQEGARGTEAFF
>TRBJ1-1|TRBV9
CASSVEMDAVAFF
>TRBJ2-1|TRBV11-1
CASSSRRARNEQFF
>TRBJ2-6|TRBV4-3
CASSQDLPEDNVLTF
>TRBJ2-5|TRBV5-6
CASSLKGVVKTQYF
>TRBJ1-1|TRBV6-5
CASSFYVPNTEAFF
>TRBJ1-1|TRBV7-2
CASSLRRAWTEAFF
>.|TRBV6-4
CASSDGYEQYF
>TRBJ2-7|TRBV5-1
CASRPEGQGPYEQYF
>TRBJ1-2|TRBV5-6
CASSSLYYGYTF
>TRBJ2-6|TRBV10-3
CAISEDNRWGAF
>TRBJ2-2|TRBV14
CASSQLTGNTGELFF
>TRBJ1-4|TRBV6-6
CASSSRGQANEKLFF
>TRBJ1-5|TRBV18
CASSPDRVSNQPQHF
>TRBJ1-5|TRBV7-9
CASSPDRGNQPQHF
>TRBJ1-2|TRBV19
CASSIGPSPRSFYGYTF
>TRBJ1-5|TRBV5-1
CASSPHGQVNQPQHF
>TRBJ1-1|TRBV4-1
CASSQNIGDTEAFF
>TRBJ2-3|TRBV5-4
CASSLATDTQYF
>TRBJ2-1|TRBV9
CASSGQPSGNEQFF
>TRBJ2-7|TRBV4-1
CASSQEGGFTYEQYF
>TRBJ2-7|TRBV7-7
CASSRGAGDEQYF
>TRBJ1-1|TRBV6-1
CASSSNTEAFF
>TRBJ2-7|TRBV6-5
CASSRTFSYEQYF
>TRBJ1-1|TRBV19
CASSGQGARGTEAFF
>TRBJ1-2|TRBV11-2
CASRYAGERKGYTF
>TRBJ2-7|TRBV6-1
CASQVLGGSYEQYF
>TRBJ1-2|TRBV6-5
CASSPTGTGFGYTF
>TRBJ2-3|TRBV29-1
CSVKTYGDYTDTQYF
>TRBJ1-3|TRBV30
CAWSVRTGGGNTIYF
>TRBJ1-2|TRBV19
CASTPSGGYRGYTF
>TRBJ2-1|TRBV5-1
CASSPGQGRGEQFF
>TRBJ1-2|TRBV7-2
CASSLQGDYGYTF
>TRBJ2-5|TRBV6-5
CASSLRETQYF
>TRBJ1-2|TRBV25-1
CASSEGSSRTYGYTF